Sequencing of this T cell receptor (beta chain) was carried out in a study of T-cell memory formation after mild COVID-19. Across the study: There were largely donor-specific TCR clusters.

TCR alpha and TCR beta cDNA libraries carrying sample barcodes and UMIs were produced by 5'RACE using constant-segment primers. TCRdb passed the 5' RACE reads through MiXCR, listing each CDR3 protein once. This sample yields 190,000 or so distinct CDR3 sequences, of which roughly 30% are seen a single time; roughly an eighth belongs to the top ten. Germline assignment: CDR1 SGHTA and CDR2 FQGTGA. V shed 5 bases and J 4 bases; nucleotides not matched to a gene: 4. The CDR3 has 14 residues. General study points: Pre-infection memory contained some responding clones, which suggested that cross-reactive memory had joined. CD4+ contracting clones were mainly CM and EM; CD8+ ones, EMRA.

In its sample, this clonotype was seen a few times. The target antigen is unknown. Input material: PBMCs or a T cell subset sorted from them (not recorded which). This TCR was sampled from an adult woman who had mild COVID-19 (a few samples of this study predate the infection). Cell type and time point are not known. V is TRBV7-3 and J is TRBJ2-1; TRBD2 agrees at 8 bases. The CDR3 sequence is CASSQSGSYNEQFF. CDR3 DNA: TGTGCCAGCAGCCAAAGCGGGAGTTACAATGAGCAGTTCTTC.